Listed below are T cell receptor beta chains from one sample, sequenced in a study of blood T cell repertoires in COVID-19. Data came from immunoSEQ multiplex PCR; TCRdb stores just in-frame clones and leaves some out. Of some 190,000 clones listed, about 84% are singletons. The sequenced material came from peripheral blood. The receptors come from a person aged 65 to 79 with COVID-19, enrolled during active disease. Each CDR3 is given with its conserved first and last residue. Fields, in order: V gene, CDR3 length, J gene, D gene, clone size, CDR3 protein, CDR3 DNA. A D gene is named only where the DNA matches it firmly. Clone size, where shown, is once, few, many, or a class for clones that have expanded.

TRBV6-2/TRBV6-3,15,TRBJ1-2,.,.,CASSYDRTGSYGYTF,TGTGCCAGCAGTTACGACAGGACTGGATCCTATGGCTACACCTTC
TRBV14,19,TRBJ2-4,TRBD1,.,CASSQDSGWDSLIINIQYF,TGTGCCAGCAGCCAAGATTCGGGGTGGGACAGCTTAATTATAAACATTCAGTACTTC
TRBV2,15,TRBJ1-4,.,.,CASRIGGGRLSLLFF,TGTGCCAGCAGAATCGGCGGAGGAAGGCTTTCTCTACTGTTTTTT
TRBV7-2,15,TRBJ2-2,TRBD2,.,CASSILAGSTGELFF,TGTGCCAGCAGCATACTAGCGGGGAGCACCGGGGAGCTGTTTTTT
TRBV6-4,16,TRBJ1-6,.,.,CASSGLNPLYNSPLHF,TGTGCCAGCAGTGGTCTAAACCCTCTATATAATTCACCCCTCCACTTT
TRBV19,15,TRBJ2-3,TRBD2,.,CASRRVAGGPGTQYF,TGTGCCAGTAGGAGAGTAGCGGGGGGTCCGGGTACGCAGTATTTT
TRBV7-9,15,TRBJ2-5,TRBD1,few,CASSYRQGVRETQYF,TGTGCCAGCAGCTACAGACAGGGGGTACGCGAGACCCAGTACTTC
TRBV11-2,15,TRBJ1-1,.,.,CASSSLTGRNTEAFF,TGTGCCAGCAGCTCCCTAACAGGGCGGAACACTGAAGCTTTCTTT
TRBV5-1,14,TRBJ1-2,.,.,CASSSAAGNYGYTF,TGCGCCAGCAGCTCTGCAGCAGGGAACTATGGCTACACCTTC
TRBV5-6,16,TRBJ1-1,TRBD1,.,CASSDQTGGFDTEAFF,TGTGCCAGCAGCGACCAGACAGGGGGCTTTGACACTGAAGCTTTCTTT
TRBV7-2,14,TRBJ2-5,.,.,CASSLSRFQETQYF,TGTGCCAGCAGCTTGAGTCGTTTCCAAGAGACCCAGTACTTC
TRBV19,12,TRBJ1-2,TRBD1,.,CASSRDRYGYTF,TGTGCCAGTAGCCGGGACAGATATGGCTACACCTTC
TRBV2,16,TRBJ1-4,.,.,CASSLSRGATNEKLFF,TGTGCCAGCAGTCTCTCCAGGGGTGCAACTAATGAAAAACTGTTTTTT
TRBV5-5,14,TRBJ1-4,.,.,CASSSRGENEKLFF,TGTGCCAGCAGCTCACGGGGGGAAAATGAAAAACTGTTTTTT
TRBV19,15,TRBJ1-5,.,.,CASNQRTATNQPQHF,TGTGCCAGTAATCAACGGACAGCGACCAATCAGCCCCAGCATTTT
TRBV6-2/TRBV6-3,15,TRBJ1-2,TRBD1,.,CASSLPGQTLRGYTF,TGTGCCAGCAGTCTACCGGGACAGACCCTGAGGGGCTACACCTTC
TRBV19,14,TRBJ1-4,.,.,CASSLGHIAEKLFF,TGTGCCAGTAGTTTGGGACATATTGCGGAAAAACTGTTTTTT
TRBV19,17,TRBJ1-2,TRBD1,once,CASNPAGDRGQGYGYTF,TGTGCCAGTAACCCCGCTGGGGACAGGGGGCAGGGCTATGGCTACACCTTC
TRBV19,15,TRBJ2-7,TRBD1,.,CASSILGTGSYEQYF,TGTGCCAGTAGTATCCTCGGGACAGGCTCCTACGAGCAGTACTTC
TRBV6-6,14,TRBJ2-1,TRBD2,.,CASSWTSSYNEQFF,TGTGCCAGCAGTTGGACTAGTTCCTACAATGAGCAGTTCTTC
TRBV6-5,13,TRBJ1-2,TRBD1,.,CASSFRQGGGYTF,TGTGCCAGCAGTTTCCGACAGGGCGGGGGCTACACCTTC
TRBV28,13,TRBJ1-4,.,.,CATGPGDNEKLFF,TGTGCCACAGGGCCAGGAGACAATGAAAAACTGTTTTTT
TRBV13,16,TRBJ2-3,TRBD2,.,CASSGRLAESTDTQYF,TGTGCCAGCAGCGGCCGACTAGCGGAAAGCACAGATACGCAGTATTTT